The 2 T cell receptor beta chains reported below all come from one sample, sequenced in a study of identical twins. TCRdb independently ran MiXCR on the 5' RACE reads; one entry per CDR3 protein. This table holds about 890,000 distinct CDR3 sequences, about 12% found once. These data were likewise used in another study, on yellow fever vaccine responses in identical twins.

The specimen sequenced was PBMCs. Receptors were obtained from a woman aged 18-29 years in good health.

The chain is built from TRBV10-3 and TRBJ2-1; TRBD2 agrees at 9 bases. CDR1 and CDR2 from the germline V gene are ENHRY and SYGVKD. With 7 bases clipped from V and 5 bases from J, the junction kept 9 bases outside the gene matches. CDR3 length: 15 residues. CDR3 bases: TGTGCCATCACCCCCAGGAGCGGGGGGAACAATGAGCAGTTCTTC. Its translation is CAITPRSGGNNEQFF.

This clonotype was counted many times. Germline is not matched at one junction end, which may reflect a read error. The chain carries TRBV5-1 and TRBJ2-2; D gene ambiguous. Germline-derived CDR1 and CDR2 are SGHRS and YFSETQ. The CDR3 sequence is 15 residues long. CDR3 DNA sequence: TGTGCCAGCAGCTTAGGTTCTGGGAACACCGGGGAGCTGTTTTTT. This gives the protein CASSLGSGNTGELFF.